The clone carrying this T cell receptor (beta chain) was observed a handful of times. Its antigen remains unknown. Then a second PCR, running about 6 to 12 cycles, was carried out with a sample-barcoded 5' primer and a J-beta primer mix. TCRdb independently ran MiXCR on the 5' RACE reads; one entry per CDR3 protein. The repertoire has about 940,000 distinct CDR3 sequences, roughly 48% of them found once; the top ten carry about an eighth. The germline V and J ends were trimmed by 0 bases and 5 bases, with 18 bases remaining between them. Germline values: CDR1 LGHNA, CDR2 YNFKEQ. This CDR3 spans 17 amino acids. Whenever a sample was processed, at least 6.5 million PBMCs were isolated. A minimum of 6 micrograms of total RNA was extracted per sample. The data originate from a study of blood T cells in healthy people across ages. Whole-study findings and limits: Diversity of TCR beta per million T cells declined in a roughly linear way with age. Changes seen in expanded clonotypes were possibly confounded by donor CMV status left unknown.

This clonotype was obtained from a man aged 25 to 40 in good health. What was sequenced was blood. V usage is TRBV4-2 and J usage is TRBJ2-3; D gene uncertain. The CDR3, as DNA: TGTGCCAGCAGCCAAGAGAAGACTGCTGCCTTCAGAGATACGCAGTATTTT. The encoded protein is CASSQEKTAAFRDTQYF.